This note documents a single T cell receptor (beta chain) sequence. Its antigen is still unknown. Clones were sequenced by immunoSEQ multiplex PCR, and TCRdb holds only the in-frame ones, with some missing. This sample has about 13,000 clones, with around a fifth found just once. This entry belongs to a study of sequential checkpoint blockade in melanoma. Study-wide background: TCRβ was sequenced from DNA of 91 pretreatment tumors. General study points: Tumor T-cell fraction and clonality correlated with PD-L1 and CD8+ counts.

Germline assignment: CDR1 LNHDA and CDR2 SQIVND (reference sequence). V was cut by 7 bases and J by 1 base, with 8 bases left in between. The CDR3 spans 13 residues. Treatment described: randomized to nivolumab then ipilimumab (arm A) or the reverse (arm B). The source of this sequence is a human donor with melanoma. The chain couples TRBV19 to TRBJ1-5; possible D gene TRBD1, 5 bases. The starting material was tumor tissue (inferred from file names), obtained from a patient given nivolumab and ipilimumab in sequence. Written as DNA, the CDR3 is TGTGCCAGTACGACAGTAAGCAATCAGCCCCAGCATTTT. This gives the protein CASTTVSNQPQHF. Combining the CDR3 with reference TRBV19 and TRBJ1-5 gives the whole variable domain DGGITQSPKYLFRKEGQNVTLSCEQNLNHDAMYWYRQDPGQGLRLIYYSQIVNDFQKGDIAEGYSVSREKKESFPLTVTSAQKNPTAFYLCASTTVSNQPQHFGDGTRLSIL.